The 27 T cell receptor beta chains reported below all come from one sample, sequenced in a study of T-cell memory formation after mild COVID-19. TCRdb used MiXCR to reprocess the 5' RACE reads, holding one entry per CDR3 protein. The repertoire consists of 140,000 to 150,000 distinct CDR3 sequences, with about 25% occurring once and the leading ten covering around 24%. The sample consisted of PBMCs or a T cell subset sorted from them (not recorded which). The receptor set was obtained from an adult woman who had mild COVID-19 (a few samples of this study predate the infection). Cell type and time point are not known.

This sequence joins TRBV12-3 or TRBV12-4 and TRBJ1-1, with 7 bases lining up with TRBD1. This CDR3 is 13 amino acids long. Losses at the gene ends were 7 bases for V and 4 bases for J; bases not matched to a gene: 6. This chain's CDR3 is CASNPTGFTEAFF. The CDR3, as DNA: TGTGCCAGCAACCCGACAGGGTTCACTGAAGCTTTCTTT.

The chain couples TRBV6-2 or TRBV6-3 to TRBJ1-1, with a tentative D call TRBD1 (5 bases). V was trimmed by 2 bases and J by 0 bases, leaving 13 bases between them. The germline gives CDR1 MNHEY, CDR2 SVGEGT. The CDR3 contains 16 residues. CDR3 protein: CASSYTWSGLNTEAFF. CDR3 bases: TGTGCCAGCAGTTACACCTGGTCGGGGCTGAACACTGAAGCTTTCTTT.

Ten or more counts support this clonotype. The DNA of the CDR3 is TGTGCCAGCAGTCAAGAGACCCAGTACTTC. Translating gives CASSQETQYF. The chain joins TRBV6-2 or TRBV6-3 to TRBJ2-5; no clear D. The CDR3 sequence is 10 residues long. Germline CDR1 and CDR2: MNHEY and SVGEGT. The V gene lost 5 bases and the J gene lost 2 bases, with 0 bases spanning the gap.

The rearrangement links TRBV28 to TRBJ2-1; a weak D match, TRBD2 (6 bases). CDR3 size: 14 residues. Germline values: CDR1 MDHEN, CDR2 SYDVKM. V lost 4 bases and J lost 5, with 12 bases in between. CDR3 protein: CASSWSSGNNEQFF. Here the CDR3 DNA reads TGTGCCAGCAGTTGGAGTAGCGGAAACAATGAGCAGTTCTTC.

CDR3 in amino acids: CASSGRGPGANVLTF. The CDR3 DNA reads TGTGCCAGCAGTGGAAGGGGCCCTGGGGCCAACGTCCTGACTTTC. V and J are TRBV2 and TRBJ2-6, with a weak D call TRBD1 (5 bases). This CDR3 spans 15 amino acids. Germline values: CDR1 SNHLY, CDR2 FYNNEI. Trimming left V 4 bases short and J 2 bases short, with 9 bases between.

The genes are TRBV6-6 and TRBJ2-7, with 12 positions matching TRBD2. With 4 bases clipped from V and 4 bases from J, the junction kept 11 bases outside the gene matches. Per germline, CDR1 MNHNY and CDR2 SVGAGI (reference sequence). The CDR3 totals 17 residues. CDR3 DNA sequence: TGTGCCAGCAGTTTCCGGACTAGCGGGACGGGTGTTTACGAGCAGTACTTC. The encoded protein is CASSFRTSGTGVYEQYF.

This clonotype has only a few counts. For the CDR3, the DNA is TGTGCCAGCAGCCCAAGCTGGACTAGCTGGGATACGCAGTATTTT. It translates to CASSPSWTSWDTQYF. The V gene is TRBV7-6, the J gene TRBJ2-3, with 8 bases matching TRBD2. The CDR3 contains 15 residues. V gave up 5 bases and J gave up 6 bases; unmatched junction bases: 10. From germline, CDR1 is SGHVS and CDR2 FNYEAQ.

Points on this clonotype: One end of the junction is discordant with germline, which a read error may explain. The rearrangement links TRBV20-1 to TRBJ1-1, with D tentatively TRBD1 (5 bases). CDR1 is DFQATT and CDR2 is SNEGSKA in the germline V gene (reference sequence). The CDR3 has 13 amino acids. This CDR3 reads CSDRSRVGVEAFF. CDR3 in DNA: TGCAGTGATAGATCCCGGGTGGGGGTTGAAGCTTTCTTT.

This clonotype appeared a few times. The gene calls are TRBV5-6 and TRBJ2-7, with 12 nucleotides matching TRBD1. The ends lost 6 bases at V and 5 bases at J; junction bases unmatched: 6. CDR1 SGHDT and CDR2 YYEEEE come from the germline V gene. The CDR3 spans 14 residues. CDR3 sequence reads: CASNYGTGGNEQYF. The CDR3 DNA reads TGTGCCAGCAACTATGGGACAGGGGGCAACGAGCAGTACTTC.

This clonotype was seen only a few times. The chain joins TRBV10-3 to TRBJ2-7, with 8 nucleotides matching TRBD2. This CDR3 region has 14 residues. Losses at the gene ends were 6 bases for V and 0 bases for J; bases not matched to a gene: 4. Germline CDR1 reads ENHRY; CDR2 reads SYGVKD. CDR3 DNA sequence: TGTGCCATCAGAACTAGCGGAAACTCCTACGAGCAGTACTTC. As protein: CAIRTSGNSYEQYF.

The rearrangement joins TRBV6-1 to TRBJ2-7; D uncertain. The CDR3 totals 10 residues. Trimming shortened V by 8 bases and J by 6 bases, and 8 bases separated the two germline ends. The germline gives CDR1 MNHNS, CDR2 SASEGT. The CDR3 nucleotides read TGTGCCAGCCTGAACTTCGAGCAGTACTTC. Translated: CASLNFEQYF.

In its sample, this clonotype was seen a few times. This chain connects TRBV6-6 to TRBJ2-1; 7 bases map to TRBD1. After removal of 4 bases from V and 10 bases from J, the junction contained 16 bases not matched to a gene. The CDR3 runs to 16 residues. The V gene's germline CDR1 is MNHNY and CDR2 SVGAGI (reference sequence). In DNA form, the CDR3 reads TGTGCCAGCAGTTCCTCCTTCTGGACAGGATCAAACGAGCAGTTCTTC. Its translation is CASSSSFWTGSNEQFF.

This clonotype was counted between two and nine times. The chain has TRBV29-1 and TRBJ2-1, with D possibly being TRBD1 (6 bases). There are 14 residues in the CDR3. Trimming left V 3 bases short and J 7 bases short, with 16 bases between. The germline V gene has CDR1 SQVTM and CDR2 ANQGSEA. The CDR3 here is CSVEVGRGVNEQFF. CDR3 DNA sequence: TGCAGCGTTGAGGTGGGCAGGGGCGTGAATGAGCAGTTCTTC.

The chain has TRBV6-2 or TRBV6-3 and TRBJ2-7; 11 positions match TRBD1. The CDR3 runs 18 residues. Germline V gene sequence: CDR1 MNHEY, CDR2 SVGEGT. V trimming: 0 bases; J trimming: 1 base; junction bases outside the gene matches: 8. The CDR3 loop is CASSYSIDGTGGSYEQYF. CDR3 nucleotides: TGTGCCAGCAGTTACTCGATCGACGGGACAGGGGGGTCCTACGAGCAGTACTTC.

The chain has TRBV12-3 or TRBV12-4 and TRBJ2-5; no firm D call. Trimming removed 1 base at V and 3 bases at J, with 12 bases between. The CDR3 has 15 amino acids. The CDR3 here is CASSLVEVAEETQYF. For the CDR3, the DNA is TGTGCCAGCAGTTTAGTAGAGGTAGCAGAAGAGACCCAGTACTTC.

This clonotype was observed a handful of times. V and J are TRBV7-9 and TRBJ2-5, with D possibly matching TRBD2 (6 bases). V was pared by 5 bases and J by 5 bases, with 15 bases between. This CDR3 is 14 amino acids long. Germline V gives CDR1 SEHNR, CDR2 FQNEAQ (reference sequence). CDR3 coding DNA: TGTGCCAGCAGCCCTAGTGGAGGGCCGGAGACCCAGTACTTC. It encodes CASSPSGGPETQYF.

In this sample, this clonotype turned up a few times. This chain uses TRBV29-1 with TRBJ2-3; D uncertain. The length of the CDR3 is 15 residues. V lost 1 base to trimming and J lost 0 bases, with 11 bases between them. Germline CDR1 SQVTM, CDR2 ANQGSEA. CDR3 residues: CSVEGDPTSTDTQYF. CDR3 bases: TGCAGCGTTGAAGGGGATCCCACGAGCACAGATACGCAGTATTTT.

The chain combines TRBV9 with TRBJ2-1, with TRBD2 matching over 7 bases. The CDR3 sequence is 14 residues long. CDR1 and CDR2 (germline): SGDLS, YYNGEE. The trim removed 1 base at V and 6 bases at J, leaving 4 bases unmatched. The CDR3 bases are TGTGCCAGCAGCGTACAGGGAGGGGCCAATGAGCAGTTCTTC. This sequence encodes CASSVQGGANEQFF.

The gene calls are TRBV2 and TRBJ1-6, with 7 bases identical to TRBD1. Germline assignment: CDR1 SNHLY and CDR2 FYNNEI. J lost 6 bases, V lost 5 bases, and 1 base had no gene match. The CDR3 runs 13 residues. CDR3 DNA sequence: TGTGCCAGCAGTAGGGACAGTAATTCACCCCTCCACTTT. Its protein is CASSRDSNSPLHF.

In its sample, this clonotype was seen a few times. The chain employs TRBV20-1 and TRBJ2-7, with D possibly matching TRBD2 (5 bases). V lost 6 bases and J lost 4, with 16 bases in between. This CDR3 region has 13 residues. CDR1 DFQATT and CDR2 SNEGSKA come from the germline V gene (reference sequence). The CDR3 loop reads CSARVVGVYEQYF. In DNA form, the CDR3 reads TGCAGTGCGAGGGTTGTCGGTGTTTACGAGCAGTACTTC.

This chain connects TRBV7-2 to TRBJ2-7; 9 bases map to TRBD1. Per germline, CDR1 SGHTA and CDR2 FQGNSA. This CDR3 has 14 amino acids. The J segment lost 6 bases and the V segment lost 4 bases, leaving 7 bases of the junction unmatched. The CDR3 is CASSSGTGLPEQYF. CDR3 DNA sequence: TGTGCCAGCAGCTCCGGGACAGGGCTTCCCGAGCAGTACTTC. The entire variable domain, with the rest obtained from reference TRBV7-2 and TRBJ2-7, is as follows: GAGVSQSPSNKVTEKGKDVELRCDPISGHTALYWYRQSLGQGLEFLIYFQGNSAPDKSGLPSDRFSAERTGGSVSTLTIQRTQQEDSAVYLCASSSGTGLPEQYFGPGTRLTVT.

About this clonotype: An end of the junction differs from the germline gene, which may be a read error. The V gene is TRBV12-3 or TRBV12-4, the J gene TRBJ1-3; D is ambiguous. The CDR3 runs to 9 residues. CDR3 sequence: CASSPPWIF. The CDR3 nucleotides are TGTGCCAGCAGTCCGCCATGGATTTTT.

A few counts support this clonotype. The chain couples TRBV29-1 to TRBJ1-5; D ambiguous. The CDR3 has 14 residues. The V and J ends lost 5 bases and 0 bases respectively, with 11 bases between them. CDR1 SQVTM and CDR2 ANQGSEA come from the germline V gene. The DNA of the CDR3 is TGCAGCGTTCTTGGCGCGGATAGCAATCAGCCCCAGCATTTT. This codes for CSVLGADSNQPQHF. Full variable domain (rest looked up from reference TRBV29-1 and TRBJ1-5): SAVISQKPSRDICQRGTSLTIQCQVDSQVTMMFWYRQQPGQSLTLIATANQGSEATYESGFVIDKFPISRPNLTFSTLTVSNMSPEDSSIYLCSVLGADSNQPQHFGDGTRLSIL.

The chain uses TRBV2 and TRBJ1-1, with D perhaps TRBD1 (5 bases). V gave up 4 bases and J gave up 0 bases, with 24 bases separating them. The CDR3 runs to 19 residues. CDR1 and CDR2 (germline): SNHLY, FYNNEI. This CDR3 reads CASSGTIVVSANLNTEAFF. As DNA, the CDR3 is TGTGCCAGCAGTGGGACAATCGTTGTTTCGGCCAATTTGAACACTGAAGCTTTCTTT.

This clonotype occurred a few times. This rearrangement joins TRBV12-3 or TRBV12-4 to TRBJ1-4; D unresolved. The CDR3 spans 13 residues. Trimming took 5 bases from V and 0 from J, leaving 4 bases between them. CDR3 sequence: CASSNPTNEKLFF. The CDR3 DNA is TGTGCCAGCAGTAACCCAACTAATGAAAAACTGTTTTTT.

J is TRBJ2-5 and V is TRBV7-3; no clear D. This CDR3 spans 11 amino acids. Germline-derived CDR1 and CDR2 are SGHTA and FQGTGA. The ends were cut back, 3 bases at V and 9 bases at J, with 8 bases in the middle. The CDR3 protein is CASSFSRAQYF. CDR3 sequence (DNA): TGTGCCAGCAGCTTTTCTCGCGCCCAGTACTTC.

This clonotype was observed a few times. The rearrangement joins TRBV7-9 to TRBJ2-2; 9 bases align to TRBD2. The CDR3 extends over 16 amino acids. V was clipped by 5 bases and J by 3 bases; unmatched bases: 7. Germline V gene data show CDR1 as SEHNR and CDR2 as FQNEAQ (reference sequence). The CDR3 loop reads CASSPRLAGDTGELFF. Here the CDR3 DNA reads TGTGCCAGCAGCCCCCGGTTAGCGGGAGACACCGGGGAGCTGTTTTTT.